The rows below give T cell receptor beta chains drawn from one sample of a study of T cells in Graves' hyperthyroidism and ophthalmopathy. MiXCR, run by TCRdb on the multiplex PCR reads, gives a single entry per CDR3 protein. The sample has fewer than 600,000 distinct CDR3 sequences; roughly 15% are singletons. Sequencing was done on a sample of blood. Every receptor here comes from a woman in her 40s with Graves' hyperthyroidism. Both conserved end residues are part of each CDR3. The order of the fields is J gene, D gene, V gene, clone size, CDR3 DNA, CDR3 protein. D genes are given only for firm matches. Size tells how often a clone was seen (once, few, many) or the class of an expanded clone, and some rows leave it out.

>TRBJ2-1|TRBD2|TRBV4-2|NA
TGTGCCAGCAGCCAAGATGGGACTAGCGCCTACAATGAGCAGTTCTTC
CASSQDGTSAYNEQFF
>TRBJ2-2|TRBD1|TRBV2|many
TGTGCCAGCAGTGTCTGGGGACTTGGACAGGGAATGTCGAACACCGGGGAGCTGTTTTTT
CASSVWGLGQGMSNTGELFF
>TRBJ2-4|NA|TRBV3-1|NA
TGTGCCAGCTCCCGGGAGGGGGCCCAAAACATTCAGTACTTC
CASSREGAQNIQYF
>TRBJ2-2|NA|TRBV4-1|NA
TGCGCCAGCAGCCAAGATCCGGGGTTCACCGGGGAGCTGTTTTTT
CASSQDPGFTGELFF
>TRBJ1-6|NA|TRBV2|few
TGTGCCAGCTCGACCAACGTGGGGGGGAATTCACCCCTCCACTTT
CASSTNVGGNSPLHF
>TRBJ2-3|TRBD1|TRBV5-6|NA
TGTGCCAGCACCAGACAGGGGTTGCCGGCGGATACGCAGTATTTT
CASTRQGLPADTQYF
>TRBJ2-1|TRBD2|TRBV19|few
TGTGCCAGTAGGATACTAGCGGGGGACGCCAATGAGCAGTTCTTC
CASRILAGDANEQFF
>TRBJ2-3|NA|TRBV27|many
TGTGCCAGCAGTTTATTCGGGGAGACAGATACGCAGTATTTT
CASSLFGETDTQYF
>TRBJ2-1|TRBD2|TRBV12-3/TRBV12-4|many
TGTGCCAGCAGTTTTCGGCCCGGGGCGGGGGAATACAATGAGCAGTTCTTC
CASSFRPGAGEYNEQFF
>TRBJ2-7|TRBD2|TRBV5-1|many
TGCGCCAGCAGCTATGGGGGGGGAACCTACGAGCAGTACTTC
CASSYGGGTYEQYF
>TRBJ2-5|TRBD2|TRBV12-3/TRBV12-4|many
TGTGCCAGCACCCTGGGTAGCGGGAGTGAGACCCAGTACTTC
CASTLGSGSETQYF
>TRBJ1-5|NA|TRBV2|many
TGTGCCAGCAGTTCCGACAGAGGAAGCAATCAGCCCCAGCATTTT
CASSSDRGSNQPQHF
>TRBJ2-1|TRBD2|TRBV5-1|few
TGCGCCAGCAGCTTCTCAACTAGCGGGAGATACAATGAGCAGTTCTTC
CASSFSTSGRYNEQFF
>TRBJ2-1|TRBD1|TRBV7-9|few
TGTGCCAGCAGCTTGGGCGGGACAGGGAATGAGCAGTTCTTC
CASSLGGTGNEQFF
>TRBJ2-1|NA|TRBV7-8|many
TGTGCCAGCAGCTTAGGGGGGGGGCTAGCGGATTACAATGAGCAGTTCTTC
CASSLGGGLADYNEQFF
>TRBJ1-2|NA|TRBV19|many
TGTGCCAGTAGTAAACAGGGAATGAACGGCTACACCTTC
CASSKQGMNGYTF
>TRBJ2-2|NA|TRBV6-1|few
TGTGCCAGCAGCCCACGGGGGTCGACCGGGGAGCTGTTTTTT
CASSPRGSTGELFF
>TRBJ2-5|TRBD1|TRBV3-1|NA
TGTGCCAGCAGCCAACAGGGACAGGGTTGGCGAGAGACCCAGTACTTC
CASSQQGQGWRETQYF
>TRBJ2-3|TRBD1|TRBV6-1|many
TGTGCCAGCAGTGAGGGACAGGGTCCAGATACGCAGTATTTT
CASSEGQGPDTQYF
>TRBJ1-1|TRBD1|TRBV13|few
TGTGCCAGCAGCTTCGGGGACAGGGAAGCTTTCTTT
CASSFGDREAFF
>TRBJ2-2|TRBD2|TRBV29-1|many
TGCAGCGTTTGGGCTAGCGGGAGGACCACCGGGGAGCTGTTTTTT
CSVWASGRTTGELFF
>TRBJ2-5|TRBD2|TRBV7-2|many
TGTGCCAGCAGCCCTAGCTTGGGACTAGGACGGGCAGAGACCCAGTACTTC
CASSPSLGLGRAETQYF
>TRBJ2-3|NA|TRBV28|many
TGTGCCACCAAAGTAGGGGATGGGGCAGATACGCAGTATTTT
CATKVGDGADTQYF
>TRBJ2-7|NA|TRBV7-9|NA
TGTGCCAGCAGCCGGAGCGTCTCCTACGAGCAGTACTTC
CASSRSVSYEQYF
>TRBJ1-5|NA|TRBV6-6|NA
TGTGCCAGCAGTTACCGGCAGGGGACGGGCAATCAGCCCCAGCATTTT
CASSYRQGTGNQPQHF
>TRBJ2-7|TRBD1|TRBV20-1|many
TGCAGTGCTAGAGCTAGACAGGGGAACCACGAGCAGTACTTC
CSARARQGNHEQYF
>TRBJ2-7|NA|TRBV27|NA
TGTGCCAGCAGTTTATCCTACGGCTCCTACGAGCAGTACTTC
CASSLSYGSYEQYF
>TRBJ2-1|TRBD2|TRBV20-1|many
TGCAGTGCTAGAGGTGATAGCGGGGTTAGCTCCTACAATGAGCAGTTCTTC
CSARGDSGVSSYNEQFF
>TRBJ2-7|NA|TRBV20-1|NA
TGCAGTGCTAGAGATCGGGTCGGGCCGAGCTCCTACGAGCAGTACTTC
CSARDRVGPSSYEQYF
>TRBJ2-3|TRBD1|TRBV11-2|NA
TGTGCCAGCAGGTCCGGGACAGTGAACACAGATACGCAGTATTTT
CASRSGTVNTDTQYF
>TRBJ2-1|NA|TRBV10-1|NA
TGCGCCAGCCTAGACTGTTACAATGAGCAGTTCTTC
CASLDCYNEQFF
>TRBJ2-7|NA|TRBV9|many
TGTGCCAGCAGCGTAGGTCAGGGGTTGGCGTACGAGCAGTACTTC
CASSVGQGLAYEQYF
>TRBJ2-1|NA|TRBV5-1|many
TGCGCCAGCAATTTGGGCACCTACAATGAGCAGTTCTTC
CASNLGTYNEQFF
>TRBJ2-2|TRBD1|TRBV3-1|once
TGTGCCAGCAGCCAGGGGACAGGGCAGGGCGGGGAGCTGTTTTTT
CASSQGTGQGGELFF
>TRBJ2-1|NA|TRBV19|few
TGTGCCAGTACCCCGGGGGCTAACAGACGGGGAGACAATGAGCAGTTCTTC
CASTPGANRRGDNEQFF